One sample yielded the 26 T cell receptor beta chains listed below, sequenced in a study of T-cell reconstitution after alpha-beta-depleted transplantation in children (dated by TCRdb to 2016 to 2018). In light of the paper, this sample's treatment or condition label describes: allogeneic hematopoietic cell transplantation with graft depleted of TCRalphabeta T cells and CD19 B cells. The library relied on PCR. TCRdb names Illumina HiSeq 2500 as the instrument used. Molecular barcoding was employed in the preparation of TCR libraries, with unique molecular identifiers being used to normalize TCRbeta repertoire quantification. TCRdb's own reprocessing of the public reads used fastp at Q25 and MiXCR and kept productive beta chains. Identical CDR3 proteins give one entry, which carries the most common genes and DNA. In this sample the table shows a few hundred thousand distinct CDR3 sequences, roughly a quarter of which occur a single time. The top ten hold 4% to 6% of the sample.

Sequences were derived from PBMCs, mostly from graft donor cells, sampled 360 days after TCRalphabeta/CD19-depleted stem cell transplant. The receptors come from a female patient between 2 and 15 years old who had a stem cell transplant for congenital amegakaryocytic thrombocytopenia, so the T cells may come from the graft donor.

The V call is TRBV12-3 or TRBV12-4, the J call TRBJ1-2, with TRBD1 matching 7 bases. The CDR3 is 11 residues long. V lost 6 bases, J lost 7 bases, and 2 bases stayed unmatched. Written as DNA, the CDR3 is TGTGCCAGCAGAGACAGGGCTGGCTACACCTTC. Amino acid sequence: CASRDRAGYTF.

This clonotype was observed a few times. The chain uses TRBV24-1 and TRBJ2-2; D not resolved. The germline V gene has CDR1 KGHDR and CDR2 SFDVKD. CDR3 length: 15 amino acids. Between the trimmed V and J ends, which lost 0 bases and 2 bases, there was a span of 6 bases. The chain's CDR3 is CATSDLPDNTGELFF. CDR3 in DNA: TGTGCCACCAGTGATTTGCCAGACAACACCGGGGAGCTGTTTTTT.

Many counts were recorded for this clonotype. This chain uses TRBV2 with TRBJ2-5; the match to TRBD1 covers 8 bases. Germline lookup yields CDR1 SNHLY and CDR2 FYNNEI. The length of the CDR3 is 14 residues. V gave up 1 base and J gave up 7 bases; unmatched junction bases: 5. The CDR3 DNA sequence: TGTGCCAGCAGTGAAGGGACAGGGATTGGGACCCAGTACTTC. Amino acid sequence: CASSEGTGIGTQYF.

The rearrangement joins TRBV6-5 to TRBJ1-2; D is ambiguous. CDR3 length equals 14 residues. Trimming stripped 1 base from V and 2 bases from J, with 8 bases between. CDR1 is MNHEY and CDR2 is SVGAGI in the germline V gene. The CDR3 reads CASSYFGSNYGYTF. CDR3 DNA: TGTGCCAGCAGTTACTTTGGGTCCAACTATGGCTACACCTTC.

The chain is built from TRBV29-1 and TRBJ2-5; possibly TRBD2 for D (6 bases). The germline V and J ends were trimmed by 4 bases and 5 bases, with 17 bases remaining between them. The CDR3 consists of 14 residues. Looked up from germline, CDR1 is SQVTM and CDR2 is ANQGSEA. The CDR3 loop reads CSVGHGPGRETQYF. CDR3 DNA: TGCAGCGTTGGACACGGGCCGGGGAGGGAGACCCAGTACTTC.

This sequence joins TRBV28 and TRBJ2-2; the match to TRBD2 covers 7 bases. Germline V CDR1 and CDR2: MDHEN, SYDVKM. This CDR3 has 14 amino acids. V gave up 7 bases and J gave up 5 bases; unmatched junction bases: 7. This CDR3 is CASTSSGWTGELFF. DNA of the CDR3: TGTGCCAGCACCTCTAGCGGTTGGACCGGGGAGCTGTTTTTT.

The CDR3 loop is CASSGEAVVIPPRYF. CDR3 sequence (DNA): TGTGCCAGCTCCGGGGAAGCAGTAGTTATACCTCCCCGGTACTTC. The chain uses TRBV2 and TRBJ2-7, with D possibly TRBD2 on 5 matching bases. This CDR3 comprises 15 residues. Trimming stripped 8 bases from V and 12 bases from J, with 29 bases between. CDR1 is SNHLY, CDR2 FYNNEI, per germline.

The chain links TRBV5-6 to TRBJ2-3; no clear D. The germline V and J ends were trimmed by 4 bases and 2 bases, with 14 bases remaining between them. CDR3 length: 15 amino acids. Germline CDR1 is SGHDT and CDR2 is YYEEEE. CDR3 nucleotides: TGTGCCAGCAGCGCCAGGTTCTTTAACACAGATACGCAGTATTTT. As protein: CASSARFFNTDTQYF.

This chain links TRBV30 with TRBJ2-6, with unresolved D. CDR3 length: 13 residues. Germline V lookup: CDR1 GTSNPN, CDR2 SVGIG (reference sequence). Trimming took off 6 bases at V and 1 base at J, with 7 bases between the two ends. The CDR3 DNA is TGTGCCTGTACAAAGTCTGGGGCCAACGTCCTGACTTTC. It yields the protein CACTKSGANVLTF.

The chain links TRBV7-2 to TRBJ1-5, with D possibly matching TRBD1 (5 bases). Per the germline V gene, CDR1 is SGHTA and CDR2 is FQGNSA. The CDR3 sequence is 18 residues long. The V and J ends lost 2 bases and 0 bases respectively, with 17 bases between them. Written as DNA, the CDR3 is TGTGCCAGCAGCTTATTTGTGGGGATGGGACTTAGCAATCAGCCCCAGCATTTT. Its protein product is CASSLFVGMGLSNQPQHF. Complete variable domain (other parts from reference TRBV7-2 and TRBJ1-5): GAGVSQSPSNKVTEKGKDVELRCDPISGHTALYWYRQSLGQGLEFLIYFQGNSAPDKSGLPSDRFSAERTGGSVSTLTIQRTQQEDSAVYLCASSLFVGMGLSNQPQHFGDGTRLSIL.

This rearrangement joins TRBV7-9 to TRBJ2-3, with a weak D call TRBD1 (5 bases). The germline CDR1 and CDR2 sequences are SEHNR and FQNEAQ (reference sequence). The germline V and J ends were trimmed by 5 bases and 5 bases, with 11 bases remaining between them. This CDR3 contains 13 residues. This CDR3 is CASSTQGIDTQYF. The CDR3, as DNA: TGTGCCAGCAGCACCCAGGGAATAGATACGCAGTATTTT.

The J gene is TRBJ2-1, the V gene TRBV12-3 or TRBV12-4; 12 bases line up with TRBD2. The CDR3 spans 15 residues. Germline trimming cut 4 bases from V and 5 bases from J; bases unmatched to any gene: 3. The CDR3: CASSSSGGANNEQFF. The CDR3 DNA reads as TGTGCCAGCAGTTCTAGCGGGGGGGCCAACAATGAGCAGTTCTTC.

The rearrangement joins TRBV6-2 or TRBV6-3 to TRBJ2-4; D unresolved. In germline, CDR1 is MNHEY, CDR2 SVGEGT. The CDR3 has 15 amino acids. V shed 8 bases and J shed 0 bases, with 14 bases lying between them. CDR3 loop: CASANLGIAKNIQYF. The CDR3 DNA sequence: TGTGCCAGCGCCAATTTGGGAATAGCCAAAAACATTCAGTACTTC.

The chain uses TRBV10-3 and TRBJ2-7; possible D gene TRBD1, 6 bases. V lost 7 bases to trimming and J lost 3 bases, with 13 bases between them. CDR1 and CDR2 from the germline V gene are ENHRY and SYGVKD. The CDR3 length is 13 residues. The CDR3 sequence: CAIMGDTFYEQYF. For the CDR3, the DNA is TGTGCCATCATGGGGGACACCTTCTACGAGCAGTACTTC.

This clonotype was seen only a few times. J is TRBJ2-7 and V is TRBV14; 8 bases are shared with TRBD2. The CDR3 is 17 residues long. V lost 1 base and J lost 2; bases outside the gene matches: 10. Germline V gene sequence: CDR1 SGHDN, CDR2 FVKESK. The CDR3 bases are TGTGCCAGCAGCCAAGTAAAGGGTAGCGGGAAACCCTACGAGCAGTACTTC. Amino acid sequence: CASSQVKGSGKPYEQYF.

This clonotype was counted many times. CDR3 loop: CASRPSGPFSYNEQFF. Here the CDR3 DNA reads TGTGCCAGCAGGCCTAGTGGGCCATTCTCCTACAATGAGCAGTTCTTC. V usage is TRBV6-5 and J usage is TRBJ2-1; D is uncertain. CDR1 is MNHEY and CDR2 is SVGAGI in the germline V gene. This CDR3 is built from 16 residues. V dropped 6 bases and J dropped 0 bases, with 15 bases sitting between them.

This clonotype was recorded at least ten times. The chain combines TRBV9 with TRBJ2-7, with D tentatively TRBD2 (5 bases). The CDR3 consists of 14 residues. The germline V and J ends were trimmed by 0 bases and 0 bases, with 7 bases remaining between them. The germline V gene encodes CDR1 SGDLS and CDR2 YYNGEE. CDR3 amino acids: CASSVGGLSYEQYF. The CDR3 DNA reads TGTGCCAGCAGCGTAGGAGGGCTCTCCTACGAGCAGTACTTC.

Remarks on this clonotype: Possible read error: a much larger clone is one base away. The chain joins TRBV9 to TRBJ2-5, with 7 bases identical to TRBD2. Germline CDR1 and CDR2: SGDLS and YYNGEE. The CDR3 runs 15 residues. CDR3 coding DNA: TGTGCCAGCAGCGTAGCGGTGGGGGAGGGAGAGACCAAGTACTTC. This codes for CASSVAVGEGETKYF.

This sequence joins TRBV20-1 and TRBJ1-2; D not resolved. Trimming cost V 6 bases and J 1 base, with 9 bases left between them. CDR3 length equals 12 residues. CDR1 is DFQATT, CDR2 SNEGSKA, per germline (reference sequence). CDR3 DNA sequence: TGCAGTGCCGAGCTCCTTAACTATGGCTACACCTTC. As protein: CSAELLNYGYTF.

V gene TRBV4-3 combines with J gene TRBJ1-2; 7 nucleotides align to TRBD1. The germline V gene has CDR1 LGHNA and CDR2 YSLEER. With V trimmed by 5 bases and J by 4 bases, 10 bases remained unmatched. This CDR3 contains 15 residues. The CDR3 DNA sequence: TGCGCCAGCAGCTATACAACGACAGGGAGCTATGGCTACACCTTC. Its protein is CASSYTTTGSYGYTF.

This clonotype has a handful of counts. The CDR3 DNA sequence: TGTGCCAGCAGCCAAGTAAGGGCCCAGGGAGATACGCAGTATTTT. Protein: CASSQVRAQGDTQYF. This chain links TRBV14 with TRBJ2-3; perhaps TRBD1 as D (5 bases). Trimming took 1 base from V and 5 from J, leaving 13 bases between them. Germline CDR1 reads SGHDN; CDR2 reads FVKESK. The CDR3 spans 15 residues. Based on the CDR3 plus reference TRBV14 and TRBJ2-3, the full variable domain is EAGVTQFPSHSVIEKGQTVTLRCDPISGHDNLYWYRRVMGKEIKFLLHFVKESKQDESGMPNNRFLAERTGGTYSTLKVQPAELEDSGVYFCASSQVRAQGDTQYFGPGTRLTVL.

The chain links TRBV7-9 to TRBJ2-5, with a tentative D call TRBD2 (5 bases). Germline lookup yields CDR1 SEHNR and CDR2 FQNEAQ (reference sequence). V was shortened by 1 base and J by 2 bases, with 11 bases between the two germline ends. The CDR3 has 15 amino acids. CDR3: CASSLVLAPQETQYF. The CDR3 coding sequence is TGTGCCAGCAGCTTAGTTTTAGCGCCGCAAGAGACCCAGTACTTC.

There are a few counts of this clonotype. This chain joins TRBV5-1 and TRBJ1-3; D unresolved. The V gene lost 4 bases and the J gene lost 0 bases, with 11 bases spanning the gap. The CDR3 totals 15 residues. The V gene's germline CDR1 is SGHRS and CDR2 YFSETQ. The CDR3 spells CASSPTGYSGNTIYF. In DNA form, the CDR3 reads TGCGCCAGCAGCCCGACTGGATACTCTGGAAACACCATATATTTT.

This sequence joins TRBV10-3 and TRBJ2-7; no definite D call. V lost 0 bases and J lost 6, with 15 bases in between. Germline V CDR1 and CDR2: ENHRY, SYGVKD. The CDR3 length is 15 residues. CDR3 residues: CAISESTRSLGEQYF. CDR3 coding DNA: TGTGCCATCAGTGAGTCGACCCGATCGTTGGGCGAGCAGTACTTC.

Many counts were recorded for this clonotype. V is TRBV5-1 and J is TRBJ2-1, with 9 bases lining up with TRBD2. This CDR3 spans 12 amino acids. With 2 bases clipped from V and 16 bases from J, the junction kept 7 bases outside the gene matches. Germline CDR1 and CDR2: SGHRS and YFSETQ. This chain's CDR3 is CASSLYPGLAFF. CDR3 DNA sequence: TGCGCCAGCAGCTTATATCCGGGACTAGCATTCTTC.

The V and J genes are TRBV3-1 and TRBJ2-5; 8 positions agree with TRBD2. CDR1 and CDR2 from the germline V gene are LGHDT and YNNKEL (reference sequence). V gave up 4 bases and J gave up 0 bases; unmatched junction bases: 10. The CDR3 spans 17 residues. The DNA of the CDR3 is TGTGCCAGCAGCCCACCCCGACTAGCGTTAGACCAAGAGACCCAGTACTTC. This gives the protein CASSPPRLALDQETQYF.